This entry is about one TCR beta chain. From germline, CDR1 is SEHNR and CDR2 FQNEAQ (reference sequence). The ends lost 2 bases at V and 0 bases at J; junction bases unmatched: 10. The CDR3 consists of 18 residues. The sample comes from a study of blood T cell repertoires in COVID-19. For the study at large: Samples taken during acute and convalescent COVID-19 were collected in the United States, Italy and Spain. Sample material is recorded as cDNA or gDNA derived from T cells, B-cell-depleted T cells, or PBMCs.

As originally analysed: Reference gene primers were amplified, and this amplification served to estimate nucleated cell counts. This table comes from immunoSEQ multiplex PCR, and its TCRdb copy is limited to in-frame clones, with some not included. The V and J calls and clone size were taken over from that table, and D and trimming were inferred from the DNA. The sample records approximately 24,000 clones, about 89% being singletons. The gene calls are TRBV7-9 and TRBJ2-5, with 9 bases matching TRBD1. Sequencing was done on a sample of peripheral blood. The TCR sequence derives from a human donor with active COVID-19. The donor label of this sample is uncertain. The CDR3 sequence: CASSLSQGANLYQETQYF. CDR3 DNA sequence: TGTGCCAGCAGCTTATCACAGGGGGCGAACTTATACCAAGAGACCCAGTACTTC.